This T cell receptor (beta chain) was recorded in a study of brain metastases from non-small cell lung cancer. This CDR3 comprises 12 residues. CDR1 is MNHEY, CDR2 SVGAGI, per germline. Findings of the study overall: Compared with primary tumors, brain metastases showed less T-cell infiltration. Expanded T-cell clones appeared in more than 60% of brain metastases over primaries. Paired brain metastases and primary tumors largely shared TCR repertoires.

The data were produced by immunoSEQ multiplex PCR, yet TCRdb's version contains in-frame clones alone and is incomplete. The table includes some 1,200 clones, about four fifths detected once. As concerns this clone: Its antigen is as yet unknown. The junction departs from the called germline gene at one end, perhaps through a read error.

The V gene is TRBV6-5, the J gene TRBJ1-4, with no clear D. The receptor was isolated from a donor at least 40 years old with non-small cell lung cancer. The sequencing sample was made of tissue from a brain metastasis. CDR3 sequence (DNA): TGTGTCAGCAGAAAGGGCGGGGAAAAACTGTTTTTT. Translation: CVSRKGGEKLFF.